These 18 T cell receptor beta chains came from one sample sequenced in a study of Tregs in tolerant kidney transplant recipients. Measured with immunoSEQ multiplex PCR; TCRdb has only the in-frame clones, and not every one. This sample's clone table lists around 30,000 clones. Related graft donors supplied nonmyeloablative bone marrow transplants, and mixed chimerism was transient. Material: CD4+ T cells from blood (PBMCs), obtained 24 months after the transplant. All receptors come from a human patient who received a combined kidney and bone marrow transplant. Among the T cells, some may be from the graft donor.

To note about this clone: The CDR3 extends 3 residues past the end of the read, so its final part is completed from the germline J gene. The rearrangement joins TRBV6-2 or TRBV6-3 to TRBJ2-5; 12 bases fit TRBD1. Germline V lookup: CDR1 MNHEY, CDR2 SVGEGT. V trimming: 8 bases; J trimming: 7 bases; junction bases outside the gene matches: 14. The CDR3 runs 16 residues. This chain's CDR3 is CASRPPGQGASGTQYF. CDR3 bases read: TGTGCCAGCCGCCCCCCGGGACAGGGGGCGTCTGGGACC.

A word on this clone: The read stops 3 residues short of the end of the CDR3; the missing end is completed from the germline J gene. The rearrangement uses TRBV7-9 and TRBJ2-5, with 7 nucleotides matching TRBD2. Germline CDR1 SEHNR, CDR2 FQNEAQ (reference sequence). V dropped 2 bases and J dropped 5; count of bases not matched to a gene: 8. CDR3 length: 15 amino acids. The covered CDR3 bases are TGTGCCAGCAGCTTATTCGGGGTGGGAGGGGAGACC. This codes for CASSLFGVGGET. The whole CDR3 sequence reads CASSLFGVGGETQYF. The full variable domain, completed using reference TRBV7-9 and TRBJ2-5, is DTGVSQNPRHKITKRGQNVTFRCDPISEHNRLYWYRQTLGQGPEFLTYFQNEAQLEKSRLLSDRFSAERPKGSFSTLEIQRTEQGDSAMYLCASSLFGVGGETQYFGPGTRLLVL.

The sequenced CDR3 bases are TGTGCCAGCTCACCTCGGGGGGCCCAAGAGACC. Translating gives CASSPRGAQET. The full CDR3 protein reads CASSPRGAQETQYF. This chain links TRBV18 with TRBJ2-5, with a weak D call TRBD2 (7 bases). The CDR3 end is not reached by the read, which stops 3 residues before it; the germline J gene fills it in. The CDR3 totals 14 residues. Germline CDR1 is KGHSH and CDR2 is LQKENI. V lost 3 bases, J lost 1 base, and 9 bases lay in between.

On this clone: The read is 3 residues too short to cover the CDR3 end, so that end is filled in from the germline J gene. This chain links TRBV10-3 with TRBJ2-7; 9 nucleotides agree with TRBD2. J gave up 6 bases and V 2 bases, and 5 bases lay outside the gene matches. Germline V CDR1 and CDR2: ENHRY, SYGVKD. CDR3 length: 14 amino acids. The DNA read from the CDR3 is TGTGCCATCAGTGAGCCGGGACTAGCTCTCGAG. Its translation: CAISEPGLALE. The full CDR3 is CAISEPGLALEQYF.

CDR3 DNA, as far as it was read: TGCAGCGTTGGGACAGCTAACTATGGC. Amino acid sequence: CSVGTANYG. The entire CDR3 protein is CSVGTANYGYTF. The chain employs TRBV29-1 and TRBJ1-2; a possible D gene is TRBD1 (6 bases). The read gets to within 3 residues of the CDR3 end, and the germline J gene fills in the rest. Trimming pared 4 bases from V and 0 bases from J, leaving 6 bases between. The germline V gene encodes CDR1 SQVTM and CDR2 ANQGSEA. The CDR3 is 12 amino acids. The full variable domain, rest sourced from reference TRBV29-1 and TRBJ1-2, is SAVISQKPSRDICQRGTSLTIQCQVDSQVTMMFWYRQQPGQSLTLIATANQGSEATYESGFVIDKFPISRPNLTFSTLTVSNMSPEDSSIYLCSVGTANYGYTFGSGTRLTVV.

The CDR3 bases that were read are TGCAGCGCCCGAAGGGGGGGAGGGGAGGACGGGACGCCTGCCACAGATACG. The encoded protein is CSARRGGGEDGTPATDT. The whole CDR3 sequence reads CSARRGGGEDGTPATDTQYF. The chain employs TRBV29-1 and TRBJ2-3; weak D call: TRBD2 (7 bases). The read ends 3 residues early relative to the CDR3; the germline J gene fills the gap. Trimming removed 7 bases from V and 2 bases from J, with 34 bases in between. Germline CDR1 and CDR2: SQVTM and ANQGSEA. CDR3 length: 20 amino acids.

On this clone itself: The observed sequence ends 3 residues before the CDR3 terminus, with the missing tail filled in from the germline J gene. This sequence joins TRBV11-2 and TRBJ2-1; 7 bases agree with TRBD2. CDR1 and CDR2 from the germline V gene are SGHAT and FQNNGV. The V segment lost 2 bases and the J segment 6 bases; nucleotides outside the gene matches: 7. The CDR3 sequence is 15 residues long. The sequenced part of the CDR3 DNA is TGTGCCAGCAGCTTAAAAGCGGGATGGCCCAATGAG. Translation: CASSLKAGWPNE. The whole CDR3 region reads CASSLKAGWPNEQFF.

A note on this clone: With the read ending 3 residues before the CDR3 end, the germline J gene is used to fill in that end. The rearrangement links TRBV10-3 to TRBJ2-7; D gene ambiguous. In germline, CDR1 is ENHRY, CDR2 SYGVKD. Trimming left V 10 bases short and J 5 bases short, with 15 bases between. The CDR3 contains 12 residues. The CDR3 DNA, read in part, is TGTGCCACCGGGTTAAGACCTGACGAG. It codes for CATGLRPDE. The entire CDR3 reads CATGLRPDEQYF.

Comment on this clone: The read halts 3 residues ahead of the CDR3 end, with the missing end drawn from the germline J gene. The chain has TRBV2 and TRBJ1-1; D remains unclear. V lost 7 bases and J lost 1, with 7 bases in between. This CDR3 has 12 amino acids. The germline CDR1 and CDR2 sequences are SNHLY and FYNNEI. CDR3 DNA, as far as it was read: TGTGCCAGCATCCTAGAGAACACTGAA. Translation gives CASILENTE. The whole CDR3 protein is CASILENTEAFF.

Worth noting for this clone: Sequencing ends 3 residues short of the CDR3 end; the germline J gene provides the rest. V usage is TRBV7-9 and J usage is TRBJ2-3; possible D gene TRBD1, 6 bases. This CDR3 has 13 amino acids. Germline CDR1 reads SEHNR; CDR2 reads FQNEAQ (reference sequence). V was clipped by 5 bases and J by 3 bases, with 9 bases between them. CDR3 DNA (partial): TGTGCCAGCAGCCTGGACAGTACAGATACG. This sequence encodes CASSLDSTDT. The CDR3, in full, reads CASSLDSTDTQYF.

As regards this clone: The sequenced fragment ends 3 residues before the CDR3 boundary, so the rest is inferred from the germline J gene. The chain recombines TRBV7-2 with TRBJ2-5; D is unclear. The CDR3 contains 11 residues. Trimming removed 3 bases at V and 5 bases at J, with 4 bases between. CDR1 and CDR2 from the germline V gene are SGHTA and FQGNSA. The sequenced part of the CDR3 DNA is TGTGCCAGCAGCTTCCTCGAGACC. It translates to CASSFLET. The whole CDR3 sequence reads CASSFLETQYF. Complete variable domain (other parts from reference TRBV7-2 and TRBJ2-5): GAGVSQSPSNKVTEKGKDVELRCDPISGHTALYWYRQSLGQGLEFLIYFQGNSAPDKSGLPSDRFSAERTGGSVSTLTIQRTQQEDSAVYLCASSFLETQYFGPGTRLLVL.

A note on this clone: Read coverage stops 3 residues before the CDR3 terminus; the germline J gene supplies the remainder. V and J are TRBV28 and TRBJ2-3; possible D gene TRBD2, 7 bases. CDR3 length equals 14 residues. Germline CDR1 reads MDHEN; CDR2 reads SYDVKM. The ends were cut back, 6 bases at V and 6 bases at J, with 16 bases in the middle. This CDR3 is CASSQGREPDTQYF. The CDR3 bases that were read are TGTGCCAGCAGCCAGGGGCGGGAGCCCGATACG.

In regard to this clone: The read halts 3 residues ahead of the CDR3 end, with the missing end drawn from the germline J gene. This chain joins TRBV18 and TRBJ2-5; D may be TRBD2 (6 bases). This CDR3 contains 13 residues. Germline CDR1 reads KGHSH; CDR2 reads LQKENI. Trimming took 5 bases from V and 1 from J, leaving 8 bases between them. The sequenced part of the CDR3 DNA is TGTGCCAGCTCAGGAGGGGTCCAAGAGACC. Translated, it gives CASSGGVQET. From start to end, the CDR3 is CASSGGVQETQYF.

A note on this clone: The missing CDR3 end, 3 residues past where the read stops, is filled in from the germline J gene. V and J are TRBV19 and TRBJ1-6; D unresolved. CDR3 length: 14 amino acids. The germline V gene has CDR1 LNHDA and CDR2 SQIVND (reference sequence). V lost 7 bases, J lost 4 bases, and 11 bases lay in between. Incomplete CDR3 DNA: TGTGCCAGTACTACCGACTCATATAATTCACCC. It yields the protein CASTTDSYNSP. The complete CDR3 protein is CASTTDSYNSPLHF.

With regard to this clone: The DNA ends 3 residues before the CDR3 does, and the rest of the CDR3 is filled in from the germline J gene. Other DNA sequences of this sample code for an identical CDR3. The rearrangement links TRBV20-1 to TRBJ2-3; D is uncertain. Trimming took 5 bases from V and 3 from J, leaving 15 bases between them. Germline V CDR1 and CDR2: DFQATT, SNEGSKA (reference sequence). The CDR3 runs 14 residues. CDR3 residues: CSAPPPYSTDTQYF. Incomplete CDR3 DNA: TGCAGTGCTCCACCCCCCTACTCTACAGATACG.

Comment on this clone: The read halts 3 residues ahead of the CDR3 end, with the missing end drawn from the germline J gene. The rearrangement uses TRBV5-4 and TRBJ2-1; D is perhaps TRBD1 (5 bases). The ends were cut back, 7 bases at V and 8 bases at J, with 16 bases in the middle. This CDR3 is built from 13 residues. The V gene's germline CDR1 is SGHNT and CDR2 YYREEE (reference sequence). The CDR3 loop is CASGPRGTHEQFF. The sequenced CDR3 bases are TGTGCCAGCGGGCCTAGGGGTACTCATGAG.

On this clone: The read ends 3 residues early relative to the CDR3; the germline J gene fills the gap. The genes are TRBV7-2 and TRBJ2-4, with 11 bases lining up with TRBD2. The V and J ends lost 5 bases and 8 bases, in that order; junction bases with no gene match: 5. Germline V gene lookup returns CDR1 SGHTA and CDR2 FQGNSA. This CDR3 has 14 residues. The CDR3 bases that were read are TGTGCCAGCAGCCCAGGACTAGCGGGTCACATT. Translation gives CASSPGLAGHI. The whole CDR3 sequence reads CASSPGLAGHIQYF.

Regarding this clone: The read ends 3 residues shy of where the CDR3 ends; the end is completed using the germline J gene. This chain connects TRBV18 to TRBJ1-4, with TRBD1 identical over 9 bases. V shed 3 bases, J shed 7 bases, and the junction held 6 bases outside the gene matches. The CDR3 has 15 residues. Germline lookup yields CDR1 KGHSH and CDR2 LQKENI. The sequenced part of the CDR3 DNA is TGTGCCAGCTCACCGACAGGGGGGAATAGTGAAAAA. It encodes CASSPTGGNSEK. The whole CDR3 is CASSPTGGNSEKLFF.